The present T cell receptor (beta chain) was sequenced within a study of identical twins. This clonotype was seen a handful of times. Antigen specificity is unknown. Via MiXCR, TCRdb re-called the 5' RACE reads, giving one row per CDR3 protein. The table lists approximately 680,000 distinct CDR3 sequences, roughly 6.6% of them singletons. Study-level results: Models predicted too little out-of-frame TCR alpha sharing in monozygotic twins.

CDR3 length: 13 residues. V gave up 5 bases and J gave up 7 bases; unmatched junction bases: 4. Germline V CDR1 and CDR2: SGHRS, YFSETQ. The same specimen was also included in a second study, on yellow fever vaccine responses in identical twins.

Source material: PBMCs. The origin of this receptor is a woman younger than 30 in good health. V is TRBV5-1 and J is TRBJ2-1; 9 bases are shared with TRBD2. The CDR3 here is CASRVAGVNEQFF. DNA for the CDR3: TGCGCCAGCAGGGTAGCGGGAGTGAATGAGCAGTTCTTC.